The text below deals with one T cell receptor beta chain. In the original processing: Amplification of reference gene primers provided the estimated nucleated cell counts. Method: immunoSEQ multiplex PCR; TCRdb's copy keeps in-frame clones and lacks some. The V and J calls and the clone size are those of that table, but D and trimming were determined from the DNA. The sample carries about 200,000 clones, almost 90% recorded once. The data derive from a study of blood T cell repertoires in COVID-19. After removal of 5 bases from V and 9 bases from J, the junction contained 9 bases not matched to a gene. The CDR3 is 13 amino acids. Germline CDR1 reads MNHEY; CDR2 reads SVGEGT.

The genes are TRBV6-2 or TRBV6-3 and TRBJ2-5, with 7 bases aligning to TRBD2. The sample comprised peripheral blood. The sequence was obtained from a man aged 18 to 30 with active or convalescent COVID-19. CDR3 protein: CASSHEGRAAQYF. CDR3 in DNA: TGTGCCAGCAGTCACGAAGGGAGGGCGGCCCAGTACTTC.